This T cell receptor (beta chain) was profiled in a study of shared clonotypes between healthy human individuals. Study-level points and caveats: Four donors had about 5% of their naive CD4 clonotypes in common. Even with large depth, rarefaction showed that sorted-subset sequencing was incomplete. Clonotypes not shared had lower generation probabilities than those common to all four donors.

Data came from immunoSEQ multiplex PCR; TCRdb stores just in-frame clones and leaves some out. The sample yields approximately 600,000 clones, roughly 95% seen once. Remarks on this clone: The antigen remains undetermined.

Germline V gene lookup returns CDR1 MGHRA and CDR2 YSYEKL. The CDR3 covers 17 residues. V lost 1 base to trimming and J lost 6 bases; unmatched junction nucleotides: 8. As defined, naive CD8 cells were CD45RO-negative and positively selected for CCR7, with terminally differentiated effector memory CD45RA+ cells excluded. The V and J genes are TRBV4-1 and TRBJ2-2; 10 bases match TRBD2. The TCR comes from a woman aged 30 to 39 in good health. Sequenced material: naive CD8+ T cells sorted from blood. The CDR3 spells CASSQGTLAGGSGELFF. For the CDR3, the DNA is TGCGCCAGCAGCCAAGGTACCTTAGCGGGAGGTTCCGGGGAGCTGTTTTTT.